The clone carrying this T cell receptor (beta chain) was seen a single time. TCRdb's copy holds only in-frame clones and misses some; the assay was immunoSEQ multiplex PCR. Altogether approximately 210,000 clones are present, around 88% being singletons, with the ten largest covering almost 1.5%. This record belongs to a study of cytomegalovirus exposure and HLA in healthy donors. The germline gives CDR1 ENHRY, CDR2 SYGVKD. The V segment lost 6 bases and the J segment 5 bases; nucleotides outside the gene matches: 10. CDR3 length: 16 amino acids. Material: PBMCs. The receptor's source is a woman aged 18-29 years in good health and CMV-seronegative. The chain employs TRBV10-3 and TRBJ1-6; 7 nucleotides agree with TRBD1. The DNA of the CDR3 is TGTGCCATCAGCGTGACAGGGTGGGTAAATAATTCACCCCTCCACTTT. It encodes CAISVTGWVNNSPLHF.